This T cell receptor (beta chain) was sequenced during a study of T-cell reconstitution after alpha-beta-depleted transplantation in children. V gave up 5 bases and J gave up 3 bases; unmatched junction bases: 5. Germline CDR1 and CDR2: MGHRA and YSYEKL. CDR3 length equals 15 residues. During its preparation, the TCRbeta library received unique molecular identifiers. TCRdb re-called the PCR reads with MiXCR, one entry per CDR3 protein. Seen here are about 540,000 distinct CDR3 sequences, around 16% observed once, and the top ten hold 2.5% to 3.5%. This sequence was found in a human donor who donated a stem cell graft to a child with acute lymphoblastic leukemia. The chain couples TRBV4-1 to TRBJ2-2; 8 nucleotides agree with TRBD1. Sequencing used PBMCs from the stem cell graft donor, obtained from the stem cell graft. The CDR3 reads CASSTRTGYTGELFF. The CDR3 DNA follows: TGCGCCAGCAGCACACGGACAGGGTACACCGGGGAGCTGTTTTTT.